The 27 T cell receptor beta chains below come from one sample, sequenced in a study of T cells after yellow fever vaccination. TCRdb re-called the 5' RACE reads with MiXCR, one entry per CDR3 protein. The data show a few hundred thousand distinct CDR3 sequences, 6.9% seen once. The sample in question was CD4+ T cells sorted from PBMCs, obtained 15 days after the yellow fever booster vaccination. The source of these receptors is a man between 25 and 39 years old who received the YFV17D yellow fever vaccine.

This clonotype occurred a few times. The chain recombines TRBV20-1 with TRBJ2-3; 7 nucleotides agree with TRBD2. Germline V gives CDR1 DFQATT, CDR2 SNEGSKA (reference sequence). Trimming at V came to 1 base and at J to 3 bases, leaving 16 bases not matched to a gene. There are 18 residues in the CDR3. DNA for the CDR3: TGCAGTGCTAGAGTCAACCCACGTTTGGGCGGGAGAACAGATACGCAGTATTTT. Protein product: CSARVNPRLGGRTDTQYF.

Many counts were recorded for this clonotype. This rearrangement joins TRBV18 to TRBJ2-7; 8 bases are shared with TRBD1. The CDR3 loop spans 14 amino acids. Per germline, CDR1 KGHSH and CDR2 LQKENI. V lost 2 bases and J lost 3; bases outside the gene matches: 3. This CDR3 reads CASSPGTGNYEQYF. DNA of the CDR3: TGTGCCAGCTCACCAGGGACAGGCAACTACGAGCAGTACTTC.

In this sample, this clonotype turned up a few times. The CDR3 sequence is CAISASPGTTKGEQYF. The CDR3 bases are TGTGCCATCAGCGCTTCACCCGGGACAACCAAAGGGGAGCAGTACTTC. The rearrangement links TRBV10-3 to TRBJ2-7, with D possibly being TRBD1 (6 bases). The CDR3 sequence is 16 residues long. Germline V gene lookup returns CDR1 ENHRY and CDR2 SYGVKD. V lost 6 bases and J 7 bases, leaving 25 bases between the germline ends.

There are many counts of this clonotype. The chain employs TRBV5-1 and TRBJ2-1; 8 bases line up with TRBD1. With V trimmed by 0 bases and J by 8 bases, 4 bases remained unmatched. Germline assignment: CDR1 SGHRS and CDR2 YFSETQ. CDR3 size: 14 residues. In DNA form, the CDR3 reads TGCGCCAGCAGCTTGGGACAGGGGTTTGATGAGCAGTTCTTC. Translating gives CASSLGQGFDEQFF.

This clonotype was observed at least ten times. The chain employs TRBV28 and TRBJ2-7; 9 nucleotides match TRBD1. V was clipped by 6 bases and J by 9 bases; unmatched bases: 9. From germline, CDR1 is MDHEN and CDR2 SYDVKM. The CDR3 totals 13 residues. DNA for the CDR3: TGTGCCAGCAGCTCGGGACAGGGCCCGGTGCAGTACTTC. Its protein is CASSSGQGPVQYF.

The V and J genes are TRBV28 and TRBJ2-7; 8 bases line up with TRBD2. CDR3 length: 14 residues. Trimming cost V 6 bases and J 2 bases; bases outside gene matches: 6. Germline V gene data show CDR1 as MDHEN and CDR2 as SYDVKM. CDR3 loop: CASSPGGQTYEQYF. The CDR3 DNA reads TGTGCCAGCAGCCCGGGGGGGCAAACCTACGAGCAGTACTTC.

V gene TRBV20-1 combines with J gene TRBJ2-6; D not resolved. With 3 bases removed from V and 2 bases from J, the gap between germline ends came to 11 bases. From germline, CDR1 is DFQATT and CDR2 SNEGSKA (reference sequence). The CDR3 consists of 15 residues. The DNA of the CDR3 is TGCAGTGCTAGTCATAGGGCCACTGGGGCCAACGTCCTGACTTTC. Its translation is CSASHRATGANVLTF.

The V and J genes are TRBV29-1 and TRBJ2-7; TRBD1 matches 7 bases. Germline V gene data show CDR1 as SQVTM and CDR2 as ANQGSEA. V was pared by 7 bases and J by 7 bases, with 10 bases of the junction left unmatched. The CDR3 sequence is 12 residues long. CDR3: CSGGQLLAEQYF. The DNA of the CDR3 is TGCAGCGGGGGACAGCTACTTGCGGAGCAGTACTTC.

This clonotype was counted a few times. The genes are TRBV7-8 and TRBJ2-2; D not resolved. Deletions cut 2 bases from V and 6 bases from J, with 10 bases between. CDR1 SGHVS and CDR2 FQNEAQ come from the germline V gene. The CDR3 sequence is 14 residues long. The CDR3 reads CASSLLFSAGELFF. The CDR3 DNA follows: TGTGCCAGCAGCTTATTGTTCTCTGCCGGGGAGCTGTTTTTT.

This clonotype was seen more than once but under ten times. The V gene is TRBV28, the J gene TRBJ2-1; 7 positions match TRBD2. In germline, CDR1 is MDHEN, CDR2 SYDVKM. The CDR3 is made up of 16 amino acids. V gave up 6 bases and J gave up 8 bases; unmatched junction bases: 16. The CDR3 protein is CASSLGRGGFGDEQFF. The CDR3 DNA reads TGTGCCAGCAGCCTCGGCCGGGGAGGGTTCGGGGATGAGCAGTTCTTC.

This clonotype has just a few counts. The chain employs TRBV5-1 and TRBJ2-3, with D possibly being TRBD2 (5 bases). V lost 3 bases to trimming and J lost 4 bases, with 15 bases between them. Germline assignment: CDR1 SGHRS and CDR2 YFSETQ. The CDR3 is 15 amino acids. For the CDR3, the DNA is TGCGCCAGCAGCTCGAGCGCGGGCGGGTCAGATACGCAGTATTTT. Its translation is CASSSSAGGSDTQYF.

This chain connects TRBV28 to TRBJ2-1; 7 bases align to TRBD2. The CDR3 extends over 14 amino acids. Germline values: CDR1 MDHEN, CDR2 SYDVKM. The ends lost 6 bases at V and 4 bases at J; junction bases unmatched: 6. CDR3 DNA sequence: TGTGCCAGCAGAGAAGGGGAGGGGTACAATGAGCAGTTCTTC. Residues: CASREGEGYNEQFF.

This clonotype was detected ten times or more. This chain uses TRBV11-2 with TRBJ2-7; no firm D call. This CDR3 is built from 14 residues. Germline CDR1 and CDR2: SGHAT and FQNNGV. V lost 5 bases and J lost 0, with 11 bases in between. In DNA, the CDR3 is TGTGCCAGCAGCCTTACGGAGAGCTCCTACGAGCAGTACTTC. Its translation: CASSLTESSYEQYF.

The chain links TRBV6-2 or TRBV6-3 to TRBJ2-5; the D is unclear. Looked up from germline, CDR1 is MNHEY and CDR2 is SVGEGT. This CDR3 spans 16 amino acids. Between the trimmed V and J ends, which lost 1 base and 2 bases, there was a span of 14 bases. The DNA for the CDR3 is TGTGCCAGCAGTTACTTATCGACGGGCGATCAAGAGACCCAGTACTTC. Translation: CASSYLSTGDQETQYF.

The V call is TRBV7-8, the J call TRBJ2-5; D call uncertain. V lost 5 bases to trimming and J lost 2 bases, with 12 bases between them. The CDR3 consists of 14 residues. CDR1 is SGHVS and CDR2 is FQNEAQ in the germline V gene. DNA of the CDR3: TGTGCCAGCAGCCTTACACGGATTCAAGAGACCCAGTACTTC. This codes for CASSLTRIQETQYF.

This clonotype was picked up a small number of times. This chain uses TRBV12-3 or TRBV12-4 with TRBJ2-5; tentatively, D is TRBD1 (6 bases). The CDR3 has 14 residues. Between the trimmed V and J ends, which lost 6 bases and 4 bases, there was a span of 15 bases. The CDR3 is CASRLGGRVETQYF. As DNA, the CDR3 is TGTGCCAGCAGACTAGGGGGTCGAGTAGAGACCCAGTACTTC.

In its sample, this clonotype was seen many times. The chain combines TRBV12-3 or TRBV12-4 with TRBJ2-3, with D perhaps matching TRBD1 (6 bases). V was cut by 5 bases and J by 0 bases, with 12 bases left in between. The CDR3 consists of 15 residues. In DNA, the CDR3 is TGTGCCAGCAGTCCAACAGGGTTCAGCACAGATACGCAGTATTTT. Translation gives CASSPTGFSTDTQYF.

This clonotype was observed a handful of times. This chain uses TRBV12-3 or TRBV12-4 with TRBJ2-1, with TRBD2 identical over 11 bases. The CDR3 is 16 residues long. Trimming cost V 0 bases and J 9 bases; bases outside gene matches: 7. The DNA for the CDR3 is TGTGCCAGCAGTTTAGCGCTAATGGGACTAGCGGTTGAGCAGTTCTTC. This gives the protein CASSLALMGLAVEQFF.

For this clonotype: With a much larger clone just one base away, this may be a read error. As the CDR3 is not closed by the conserved phenylalanine or tryptophan, this likely results from a read error. The rearrangement joins TRBV9 to TRBJ2-1, with TRBD2 identical over 10 bases. The CDR3 is 17 residues long. Germline assignment: CDR1 SGDLS and CDR2 YYNGEE. V dropped 0 bases and J dropped 1; count of bases not matched to a gene: 4. The CDR3: CASSVESGRVSYNEQFS. The CDR3 DNA reads TGTGCCAGCAGCGTAGAGAGCGGGAGGGTTTCCTACAATGAGCAGTTCTCC.

V and J are TRBV7-8 and TRBJ2-2; D is possibly TRBD1 (6 bases). Trimming removed 3 bases from V and 4 bases from J, with 12 bases in between. The CDR3 length is 15 residues. Germline assignment: CDR1 SGHVS and CDR2 FQNEAQ. This chain's CDR3 is CASSFRPGATGELFF. The CDR3 DNA follows: TGTGCCAGCAGCTTTCGTCCAGGGGCCACCGGGGAGCTGTTTTTT.

In its sample, this clonotype was seen a few times. The V call is TRBV20-1, the J call TRBJ2-1, with 7 bases that match TRBD1. The V segment lost 4 bases and the J segment 3 bases; nucleotides outside the gene matches: 6. Germline V gene sequence: CDR1 DFQATT, CDR2 SNEGSKA (reference sequence). This CDR3 region has 14 residues. CDR3 amino acids: CSAIDRVNYNEQFF. In DNA form, the CDR3 reads TGCAGTGCTATAGACAGGGTGAACTACAATGAGCAGTTCTTC.

The CDR3 DNA follows: TGTGCCAGCAGCCGCCAGAGAACAGATACGCAGTATTTT. Its translation is CASSRQRTDTQYF. The V call is TRBV3-1, the J call TRBJ2-3; D is unresolved. In germline, CDR1 is LGHDT, CDR2 YNNKEL (reference sequence). Trimming stripped 4 bases from V and 3 bases from J, with 8 bases between. The CDR3 is 13 amino acids.

The chain joins TRBV7-9 to TRBJ2-3; D ambiguous. Germline loops: CDR1 SEHNR, CDR2 FQNEAQ (reference sequence). The V gene lost 8 bases and the J gene lost 4 bases, with 1 base spanning the gap. The CDR3 loop spans 9 amino acids. The chain's CDR3 is CASPDTQYF. CDR3 in DNA: TGTGCCAGCCCAGATACGCAGTATTTT.

This clonotype was counted at least ten times. The chain couples TRBV5-1 to TRBJ2-6; no reliable D call. This CDR3 has 13 amino acids. CDR1 SGHRS and CDR2 YFSETQ come from the germline V gene. Trimming stripped 7 bases from V and 2 bases from J, with 7 bases between. This CDR3 is CASQSTGANVLTF. The CDR3 DNA reads TGCGCCAGCCAGAGTACTGGGGCCAACGTCCTGACTTTC.

The sample holds many counts of this clonotype. This chain joins TRBV15 and TRBJ2-5; tentative D call: TRBD2 (5 bases). The CDR3 is 13 residues long. Germline V gene lookup returns CDR1 LNHNV and CDR2 YYDKDF (reference sequence). V lost 7 bases, J lost 5 bases, and 14 bases lay in between. CDR3 amino acids: CATKRDSVETQYF. In DNA, the CDR3 is TGTGCCACCAAACGGGATTCGGTGGAGACCCAGTACTTC.

The chain is built from TRBV30 and TRBJ2-7; 11 bases are a match to TRBD1. The CDR3 covers 16 residues. V lost 0 bases and J lost 3; bases outside the gene matches: 7. The germline gives CDR1 GTSNPN, CDR2 SVGIG (reference sequence). The CDR3 reads CAWSVRGTGGVYEQYF. The CDR3 nucleotides read TGTGCCTGGAGTGTACGAGGGACAGGGGGGGTCTACGAGCAGTACTTC.

This clonotype was seen more than once but under ten times. V usage is TRBV5-1 and J usage is TRBJ2-1; D is possibly TRBD2 (6 bases). The germline CDR1 and CDR2 sequences are SGHRS and YFSETQ. The V and J ends lost 0 bases and 3 bases respectively, with 10 bases between them. The CDR3 is made up of 15 amino acids. The CDR3 is CASSLGAGYYNEQFF. The DNA for the CDR3 is TGCGCCAGCAGCTTGGGGGCGGGGTACTACAATGAGCAGTTCTTC.